This T cell receptor beta chain was observed in a study of T cell changes during pregnancy in multiple sclerosis. V shed 5 bases and J shed 6 bases, with 11 bases lying between them. CDR1 and CDR2 from the germline V gene are MNHNS and SASEGT. The CDR3 is made up of 12 amino acids. The assay was immunoSEQ multiplex PCR, and TCRdb's table has in-frame clones only and misses some. The sample has 110,000 or so clones, about 93% seen once. This rearrangement joins TRBV6-1 to TRBJ2-7, with D possibly matching TRBD2 (5 bases). This receptor was obtained from a female donor with multiple sclerosis, enrolled in a pregnancy study. This material consisted of peripheral blood, taken before pregnancy. The CDR3 DNA follows: TGTGCCAGCAGTCAGGACTGGATCGAGCAGTACTTC. Translation gives CASSQDWIEQYF.